The subject of this entry is one T cell receptor beta chain. Its antigen remains unknown. This sample was included in a study of Graves' ophthalmopathy and Graves' hyperthyroidism. Whole-study findings and limits: Clonotypes were expanded in thyroid at above 0.001 frequency, and most also appeared in blood.

The CDR3 extends over 13 amino acids. Germline V lookup: CDR1 SGHTA, CDR2 FQGTGA. V was cut by 5 bases and J by 3 bases, with 10 bases left in between. The study amplified TCR beta CDR3 regions using RNA transcripts. RT-PCR with HTBI primers came first, then second-round multiplex PCR. TCRdb called the multiplex PCR reads again in MiXCR, with one record for every CDR3 protein. The table lists over 150,000 distinct CDR3 sequences, 30% to 45% of them singletons. The receptor was isolated from a middle-aged woman with Graves' ophthalmopathy. The chain carries TRBV7-3 and TRBJ1-1; D is undetermined. Specimen: peripheral blood. CDR3 sequence reads: CASSKFRHTEAFF. CDR3 coding DNA: TGTGCCAGCAGCAAGTTCCGGCACACTGAAGCTTTCTTT.